This TCR beta chain was captured in a study of glioma-infiltrating T cells after dendritic cell vaccination (dated by TCRdb to about 2016). Regarding the study in general: The cohort included around 15 glioblastoma patients drawn from Phase I and II dendritic cell vaccination trials, of whom 9 were newly diagnosed and 6 had recurrent disease. The vaccine consisted of monocyte-derived dendritic cells cultured about 7 days with IL-4 and GM-CSF, then pulsed overnight with autologous tumor lysate. Deep sequencing of TCR beta CDR3 regions was used to quantify tumor-infiltrating lymphocyte content and compare tumor and blood repertoires in dendritic cell-vaccinated glioblastoma patients. TCR sequencing metrics, including TIL content and tumor-blood repertoire overlap, were correlated with survival after dendritic cell vaccination. Three intradermal dendritic cell vaccine injections were administered to patients at biweekly intervals in the arm below the axilla. Between the early 2000s and the early 2010s, the patients were given dendritic cell vaccination pulsed with autologous tumor lysate.

The paper as a whole reports these results and caveats: TCR clonality showed no direct relationship with survival, which suggests that a diverse polyclonal response may matter. The cohort was small and heterogeneous, only a few patients had full blood and tumor sets, and even fewer had initial-recurrent tumor pairs. After dendritic cell vaccination, a higher estimated pretreatment TIL content predicted longer time to progression and longer overall survival. The three-group TCR overlap response model was characterized as speculative, and prospective validation of the model was stated to be required.

Spanning cysteine to phenylalanine, the CDR3 consists of 13 amino acids. Only CDR3 DNA is held: 39 bases, read in frame from base 1. From the germline V gene, CDR1 is MNHEY and CDR2 is SVGAGI. V is trimmed back by 8 bases and J by 0 bases, and the junction contains 3 bases that no gene match accounts for. TCRB CDR3 regions were amplified from 2 ug genomic DNA, or all available DNA if less, using the immunoSEQ assay. The multiplex PCR employed 60 forward primers targeting TCR V beta segments and 13 reverse primers targeting J beta segments. Synthetic control templates were spiked into each sample at limiting dilution to estimate reads per starting template. The Illumina HiSeq System generated sequencing reads of 87 bp. Per the source publication's procedure: PCR and sequencing errors were removed by a nearest neighbor algorithm that merged closely related sequences. TCR overlap was defined as the percentage of unique tumor TCR beta sequences that were also found in the peripheral blood of the same patient. The source is immuneACCESS, and TCRdb retained only in-frame sequences with V and J called. Part of the clones is not carried over; for the studies checked, unresolved V genes explain less than half of this, and the remainder is unexplained. V, J and clone size are taken as reported in that table, and D and trimming were inferred from the DNA itself. The sample records tens of thousands of clones, 85% of which are singletons. Jointly, the top ten make up approximately 8% of the sample.

Concerning this clone itself: Its antigen target is currently unknown. There are no base qualities to consult, and no much larger clone falls within one base.

Explained via the paper, the time point label denotes: after dendritic cell vaccination, including at tumor progression/relapse. To be selected, patients needed enough residual fresh-frozen tumor tissue and more than two years of available survival data. Molecular status otherwise varied across the glioblastoma patients, but none of them carried an isocitrate dehydrogenase mutation. PBMC collection took place before vaccination, two weeks after the third vaccination, and at tumor progression if progression occurred. The Qiagen DNeasy Blood extraction Kit was used for extraction of genomic DNA. The clonotype was recovered from a human donor with glioblastoma. Recombination connected TRBV6-5 to TRBJ2-5, with 7 junctional bases fitting TRBD2. This specimen was blood, taken after dendritic cell vaccination. The CDR3 protein: CASGGGYQETQYF. Here is the DNA: TGTGCCAGCGGGGGGGGGTACCAAGAGACCCAGTACTTC.